These 30 T cell receptor beta chains share one sample of origin, sequenced in a study of lymphopenia after photon versus proton radiotherapy. Method: immunoSEQ multiplex PCR; TCRdb's copy keeps in-frame clones and lacks some. Of about 34,000 clones listed, approximately 87% were seen once; the top ten hold about 14%. The sample consisted of peripheral blood, taken from a patient treated with proton-based radiotherapy. All receptors come from a woman in her seventies with pancreatic cancer.

The V and J genes are TRBV19 and TRBJ2-6; D not certain. The CDR3 extends over 14 amino acids. From germline, CDR1 is LNHDA and CDR2 SQIVND (reference sequence). The V end was cut by 5 bases, the J end by 2 bases, with 7 bases between. DNA for the CDR3: TGTGCCAGTAGTCCCCAGGCTGGGGCCAACGTCCTGACTTTC. Translation: CASSPQAGANVLTF.

This clone has more than one count but fewer than ten. The chain employs TRBV6-1 and TRBJ1-1, with 7 positions matching TRBD1. The germline V gene has CDR1 MNHNS and CDR2 SASEGT. This CDR3 region has 14 residues. The trim removed 3 bases at V and 5 bases at J, leaving 6 bases unmatched. The CDR3 loop is CASSDIQGRTEAFF. The CDR3 DNA sequence: TGTGCCAGCAGTGATATACAGGGGAGGACTGAAGCTTTCTTT.

V gene TRBV19 combines with J gene TRBJ2-3; 15 bases align to TRBD2. The V gene end was trimmed by 6 bases and the J gene end by 3 bases; junction bases not matched to a gene: 10. The CDR3 contains 18 residues. CDR1 is LNHDA, CDR2 SQIVND, per germline (reference sequence). CDR3 amino acids: CASRPGLAGGPWTDTQYF. For the CDR3, the DNA is TGTGCCAGTAGACCCGGACTAGCGGGAGGGCCCTGGACAGATACGCAGTATTTT.

The chain carries TRBV5-1 and TRBJ2-7; TRBD2 matches 7 bases. Germline V lookup: CDR1 SGHRS, CDR2 YFSETQ. Losses at the gene ends were 5 bases for V and 0 bases for J; bases not matched to a gene: 11. This CDR3 is built from 16 residues. CDR3 residues: CASRGGTGRSSYEQYF. The DNA of the CDR3 is TGCGCCAGCAGGGGGGGGACTGGCAGAAGCTCCTACGAGCAGTACTTC. Together with reference TRBV5-1 and TRBJ2-7, the CDR3 gives the full variable domain: KAGVTQTPRYLIKTRGQQVTLSCSPISGHRSVSWYQQTPGQGLQFLFEYFSETQRNKGNFPGRFSGRQFSNSRSEMNVSTLELGDSALYLCASRGGTGRSSYEQYFGPGTRLTVT.

This rearrangement joins TRBV5-4 to TRBJ2-6; TRBD1 matches at 10 bases. Germline V gene data show CDR1 as SGHNT and CDR2 as YYREEE (reference sequence). CDR3 size: 19 residues. The trim removed 5 bases at V and 0 bases at J, leaving 11 bases unmatched. CDR3 DNA sequence: TGTGCCAGCAGATTGTGGACAGGGGGTCACTTCTCTGGGGCCAACGTCCTGACTTTC. Protein sequence: CASRLWTGGHFSGANVLTF.

The V and J genes are TRBV19 and TRBJ2-5; D unclear. There are 12 residues in the CDR3. Germline loops: CDR1 LNHDA, CDR2 SQIVND (reference sequence). V dropped 5 bases and J dropped 5 bases, with 9 bases sitting between them. The CDR3 DNA follows: TGTGCCAGTAGTTTCTCGCGGGAGACCCAGTACTTC. Amino acid sequence: CASSFSRETQYF.

The chain joins TRBV5-1 to TRBJ1-3, with a weak D call TRBD1 (6 bases). The CDR3 is made up of 14 amino acids. The V and J ends lost 5 bases and 6 bases respectively, with 15 bases between them. CDR1 and CDR2 (germline): SGHRS, YFSETQ. The CDR3 nucleotides read TGCGCCAGCAGAAAGGGGGACCAGATAAACACCATATATTTT. The encoded protein is CASRKGDQINTIYF.

The sample holds one count of this clone. The chain joins TRBV28 to TRBJ1-1; 8 positions agree with TRBD1. Trimming took 5 bases from V and 3 from J; bases not matched to a gene: 11. This CDR3 comprises 16 residues. Germline V CDR1 and CDR2: MDHEN, SYDVKM. CDR3 sequence: CASSHLDRAGYTEAFF. DNA of the CDR3: TGTGCCAGCAGTCACCTGGACAGGGCGGGGTACACTGAAGCTTTCTTT.

CDR3 region: CASSQGHIPYSNQPQHF. CDR3 nucleotide sequence: TGTGCCAGCAGTCAGGGACATATTCCTTATAGCAATCAGCCCCAGCATTTT. The chain recombines TRBV28 with TRBJ1-5; maybe TRBD1 (6 bases). Trimming left V 5 bases short and J 0 bases short, with 17 bases between. There are 17 residues in the CDR3. Germline lookup yields CDR1 MDHEN and CDR2 SYDVKM.

The chain joins TRBV27 to TRBJ2-2; D is possibly TRBD1 (6 bases). Germline V gene data show CDR1 as MNHEY and CDR2 as SMNVEV (reference sequence). The CDR3 is 14 residues long. V was clipped by 1 base and J by 4 bases, with 7 bases between them. The CDR3 reads CASSLLQGTGELFF. The CDR3 nucleotides read TGTGCCAGCAGTTTATTACAGGGCACCGGGGAGCTGTTTTTT.

The chain uses TRBV5-6 and TRBJ1-5; D remains ambiguous. The V and J ends lost 4 bases and 4 bases respectively, with 9 bases between them. The CDR3 consists of 13 residues. Per germline, CDR1 SGHDT and CDR2 YYEEEE. CDR3 DNA sequence: TGTGCCAGCAGCCAGACTAGGAATCAGCCCCAGCATTTT. This sequence encodes CASSQTRNQPQHF.

This chain uses TRBV6-1 with TRBJ2-5, with a weak D call TRBD2 (6 bases). CDR3 size: 15 residues. V was cut by 4 bases and J by 2 bases, with 14 bases left in between. Germline loops: CDR1 MNHNS, CDR2 SASEGT. The CDR3 DNA is TGTGCCAGCAGTGCCCCTTCCGGGACTCAAGAGACCCAGTACTTC. Amino acids: CASSAPSGTQETQYF.

This clone has only a few counts. The V call is TRBV18, the J call TRBJ2-1; D ambiguous. Germline loops: CDR1 KGHSH, CDR2 LQKENI. Between the trimmed V and J ends, which lost 4 bases and 6 bases, there was a span of 10 bases. There are 13 residues in the CDR3. CDR3: CASSRIARNEQFF. The CDR3 DNA reads as TGTGCCAGCTCACGTATAGCACGCAATGAGCAGTTCTTC.

This chain connects TRBV6-1 to TRBJ1-2; a weak D match, TRBD1 (6 bases). The CDR3 has 14 residues. Germline lookup yields CDR1 MNHNS and CDR2 SASEGT. Trimming cost V 7 bases and J 4 bases, with 16 bases left between them. CDR3 nucleotides: TGTGCCAGCATGTCCGGGGACATCACCTATGGCTACACCTTC. Protein product: CASMSGDITYGYTF.

This clone was observed a single time. CDR3 nucleotides: TGTGCCAGTAGTTGGGGCCTAACTAGCGGGGCATACGAGCAGTACTTC. It encodes CASSWGLTSGAYEQYF. V usage is TRBV19 and J usage is TRBJ2-7, with TRBD2 identical over 10 bases. The germline gives CDR1 LNHDA, CDR2 SQIVND (reference sequence). The CDR3 is made up of 16 amino acids. V was clipped by 5 bases and J by 4 bases; unmatched bases: 11.

This chain joins TRBV5-4 and TRBJ1-2; maybe TRBD1 (5 bases). Germline lookup yields CDR1 SGHNT and CDR2 YYREEE (reference sequence). This CDR3 contains 13 residues. With 10 bases removed from V and 2 bases from J, the gap between germline ends came to 15 bases. CDR3 DNA sequence: TGTGCCGTGGGGGAGGGAGCGAACTATGGCTACACCTTC. Its translation: CAVGEGANYGYTF.

The rearrangement links TRBV28 to TRBJ2-3, with D perhaps TRBD2 (6 bases). V lost 6 bases, J lost 0 bases, and 13 bases lay in between. The CDR3 has 15 amino acids. CDR1 and CDR2 (germline): MDHEN, SYDVKM. CDR3 loop: CASSLRRGSTDTQYF. CDR3 nucleotides: TGTGCCAGCAGCCTCAGGCGGGGAAGCACAGATACGCAGTATTTT.

CDR3 sequence reads: CASSLSVGGLNEKLFF. CDR3 DNA sequence: TGTGCCAGCAGCTTGAGCGTCGGGGGGCTGAATGAAAAACTGTTTTTT. This chain joins TRBV5-4 and TRBJ1-4; the D gene is possibly TRBD1 (6 bases). V was shortened by 1 base and J by 5 bases, with 15 bases between the two germline ends. The CDR3 has 16 amino acids. Germline V gives CDR1 SGHNT, CDR2 YYREEE (reference sequence).

This chain uses TRBV6-1 with TRBJ2-1; 8 bases align to TRBD2. The junction had 4 bases not matched to a gene; V was cut back by 0 bases and J by 3 bases. The CDR3 totals 16 residues. Germline V CDR1 and CDR2: MNHNS, SASEGT. CDR3 bases: TGTGCCAGCAGTGAAGCGCGGGGGGTAAGCTACAATGAGCAGTTCTTC. Translating gives CASSEARGVSYNEQFF.

The sample holds one count of this clone. The chain is built from TRBV11-3 and TRBJ1-1, with a possible D match to TRBD1 (5 bases). This CDR3 region has 14 residues. V dropped 0 bases and J dropped 7 bases, with 12 bases sitting between them. Germline V gives CDR1 SGHNT, CDR2 YENEEA. The chain's CDR3 is CASSLEGWGLEAFF. The CDR3 DNA is TGTGCCAGCAGCTTAGAAGGATGGGGCCTTGAAGCTTTCTTT.

Comment on this clone: A read error may produce the germline difference seen at one junction end. The chain employs TRBV4-1 and TRBJ1-1; weak D call: TRBD1 (6 bases). CDR3 length equals 14 residues. CDR1 is MGHRA and CDR2 is YSYEKL in the germline V gene. The CDR3 here is CASSQGGGTTKAFF. Here the CDR3 DNA reads TGCGCCAGCAGCCAAGGAGGGGGGACCACTAAAGCTTTCTTT.

This rearrangement joins TRBV29-1 to TRBJ2-3; D is undetermined. The CDR3 consists of 11 residues. CDR1 and CDR2 from the germline V gene are SQVTM and ANQGSEA. Trimming took off 7 bases at V and 3 bases at J, with 8 bases between the two ends. CDR3 residues: CSADPTDTQYF. The CDR3, as DNA: TGCAGCGCCGACCCGACAGATACGCAGTATTTT.

This clone appeared a single time. The rearrangement uses TRBV11-1 and TRBJ1-3; tentative D call: TRBD1 (5 bases). The CDR3 is 19 amino acids. Germline CDR1 and CDR2: SGHAT and FQDESV (reference sequence). V was cut by 1 base and J by 2 bases, with 21 bases left in between. The CDR3, as DNA: TGTGCCAGCAGCTTAGAGGCCCCCCGGCAGGGATCAACTGGAAACACCATATATTTT. This codes for CASSLEAPRQGSTGNTIYF.

This clone was seen only once. The rearrangement joins TRBV6-5 to TRBJ2-7; 7 bases line up with TRBD2. The ends lost 9 bases at V and 6 bases at J; junction bases unmatched: 8. This CDR3 comprises 12 residues. In germline, CDR1 is MNHEY, CDR2 SVGAGI. The CDR3 DNA sequence: TGTGCCAGTTTAGGAGGCGGGGGCGAGCAGTACTTC. Encoded protein: CASLGGGGEQYF.

This rearrangement joins TRBV18 to TRBJ2-5; 13 nucleotides match TRBD2. The CDR3 extends over 19 amino acids. V was clipped by 0 bases and J by 1 base; unmatched bases: 8. Germline V gene data show CDR1 as KGHSH and CDR2 as LQKENI. This chain's CDR3 is CASSPPELAGGFFQETQYF. DNA of the CDR3: TGTGCCAGCTCACCACCGGAACTAGCGGGAGGGTTTTTCCAAGAGACCCAGTACTTC.

This clone was found a few times. This chain links TRBV30 with TRBJ1-5; D not certain. This CDR3 is built from 14 residues. The germline V and J ends were trimmed by 4 bases and 3 bases, with 13 bases remaining between them. Germline V gene sequence: CDR1 GTSNPN, CDR2 SVGIG (reference sequence). CDR3 DNA: TGTGCCTGGACTACTGGCCACTCCAATCAGCCCCAGCATTTT. Its protein product is CAWTTGHSNQPQHF.

The V call is TRBV7-6, the J call TRBJ2-1, with D perhaps given as TRBD1 or TRBD2 (6 bases each). The V end lost 6 bases, the J end lost 7 bases, and 13 bases lay between the germline ends. The CDR3 has 13 amino acids. Germline V gives CDR1 SGHVS, CDR2 FNYEAQ. This CDR3 is CASSRGRRNEQFF. The CDR3, as DNA: TGTGCCAGCAGTCGGGGGCGGCGGAATGAGCAGTTCTTC.

The chain uses TRBV4-3 and TRBJ2-2; D is possibly TRBD1 or TRBD2 (5 bases each). Germline V gene lookup returns CDR1 LGHNA and CDR2 YSLEER. The CDR3 totals 15 residues. V was trimmed by 4 bases and J by 0 bases, leaving 9 bases between them. The CDR3 sequence: CASSRGATNTGELFF. The CDR3, as DNA: TGCGCCAGCAGCCGAGGGGCGACGAACACCGGGGAGCTGTTTTTT.

The V call is TRBV11-1, the J call TRBJ2-1, with no clear D. V was cut by 7 bases and J by 9 bases, with 16 bases left in between. CDR3 length equals 13 residues. Germline assignment: CDR1 SGHAT and CDR2 FQDESV (reference sequence). The CDR3 is CASTLGWSAEQFF. The CDR3 nucleotides are TGTGCCAGCACCCTCGGTTGGTCCGCTGAGCAGTTCTTC.

The chain carries TRBV28 and TRBJ2-4; maybe TRBD1 (5 bases). The CDR3 is made up of 15 amino acids. Per the germline V gene, CDR1 is MDHEN and CDR2 is SYDVKM. Trimming took off 2 bases at V and 0 bases at J, with 8 bases between the two ends. CDR3 in amino acids: CASSLLGPAKNIQYF. The CDR3 DNA follows: TGTGCCAGCAGTTTACTGGGGCCAGCCAAAAACATTCAGTACTTC.